These T cell receptor beta chains were read from a single sample in a study of T cell responses to AZD1222 COVID-19 vaccine. TCRdb's copy holds only in-frame clones and misses some; the assay was immunoSEQ multiplex PCR. The data hold under 200,000 clones, with 75% to 95% observed a single time. Specimen: peripheral blood, collected on day 0 of AZD1222 vaccination. These receptors were collected from an adult in good health. CDR3s include the opening cysteine and the closing phenylalanine or tryptophan. Each record gives: D gene, V gene, clone size, J gene, CDR3 DNA, CDR3 protein. The D gene is left open where the match is weak. The listing skips clone size in some rows; elsewhere it reads once, few, many or a size class.

>-|TRBV4-3|-|TRBJ1-6
TGCGCCAGCAGCCATCTCTGGGGGGCTAATTCACCCCTCCACTTT
CASSHLWGANSPLHF
>-|TRBV27|-|TRBJ1-2
TGTGCCAGCAGTTTAAACAGGGCGGTGGGTGGCTACACCTTC
CASSLNRAVGGYTF
>TRBD2|TRBV2|-|TRBJ2-1
TGTGCCAGCCGCCGGACTAGCGGGGGGGCCAATGAGCAGTTCTTC
CASRRTSGGANEQFF
>-|TRBV12-3/TRBV12-4|-|TRBJ1-3
TGTGCCACCTTACAGGGTGGTGGAAACACCATATATTTT
CATLQGGGNTIYF
>-|TRBV7-6|-|TRBJ2-7
TGTGCCAGCAGCCCGGGACCGGCCAACTACGAGCAGTACTTC
CASSPGPANYEQYF
>-|TRBV7-2|-|TRBJ2-5
TGTGCCAGCTCCCTGGACTACTCCCAAGAGACCCAGTACTTC
CASSLDYSQETQYF
>-|TRBV4-2|-|TRBJ2-3
TGTGCCAGCAGCCAAGAGAGCCGAAGCACAGATACGCAGTATTTT
CASSQESRSTDTQYF
>TRBD1|TRBV18|-|TRBJ1-1
TGTGCCAGCTCACCACCGAAGGGGGCGAACACTGAAGCTTTCTTT
CASSPPKGANTEAFF
>-|TRBV7-9|-|TRBJ1-1
TGTGCCAGCAGCTTGTTCAGGGCCAGGGGCACTGAAGCTTTCTTT
CASSLFRARGTEAFF
>-|TRBV5-5|-|TRBJ1-5
TGTGCCAGCAGCCCTCTTTACGGGGGGGCCAATCAGCCCCAGCATTTT
CASSPLYGGANQPQHF
>-|TRBV28|-|TRBJ1-6
TGTGCCAGCAGTCTACATGAAGGGATTTCACCCCTCCACTTT
CASSLHEGISPLHF
>TRBD1|TRBV5-1|-|TRBJ1-1
TGCGCCAGCAGGACCGGACAGGGTGGGACTGAAGCTTTCTTT
CASRTGQGGTEAFF
>-|TRBV6-5|-|TRBJ1-6
TGTGCCAGCAGTTACGTTGACAGTAATTCACCCCTCCACTTT
CASSYVDSNSPLHF
>TRBD2|TRBV5-4|-|TRBJ2-3
TGTGCCAGCAGTTATGCGGGGGGGCCCTTAGATACGCAGTATTTT
CASSYAGGPLDTQYF
>-|TRBV3-1/TRBV3-2|-|TRBJ2-7
TGTGCCAGCAGCCGCTTCAAGATGGGGGTCGAGCAGTACTTC
CASSRFKMGVEQYF
>-|TRBV3-1/TRBV3-2|once|TRBJ1-1
TGTGCCAGCAGCCAAGGCACAGGGAGACGGGCTTTCTTT
CASSQGTGRRAFF
>-|TRBV19|-|TRBJ1-2
TGTGCCAGTAGAATATCCGGTGGCTACACCTTC
CASRISGGYTF
>TRBD1|TRBV3-1/TRBV3-2|few|TRBJ1-6
TGTGCCAGCGGTCCGGGACAGGGGGAATCACCCCTCCACTTT
CASGPGQGESPLHF
>-|TRBV7-2|-|TRBJ1-1
TGTGCCAGCAGCTCCAGGAGGGGGTACACTGAAGCTTTCTTT
CASSSRRGYTEAFF
>-|TRBV5-1|-|TRBJ2-2
TGCGCCAGCAGCTTGCTGTACAGCCGCCCTACCGGGGAGCTGTTTTTT
CASSLLYSRPTGELFF
>-|TRBV5-8|-|TRBJ2-2
TGTGCCAGCAGCTGGGGCACCGGGGAGCTGTTTTTT
CASSWGTGELFF
>TRBD2|TRBV7-2|-|TRBJ2-7
TGTGCCAGCAGCCTCGGGGGGGTCTCCTACGAGCAGTACTTC
CASSLGGVSYEQYF
>-|TRBV6-2/TRBV6-3|-|TRBJ1-5
TGTGCCAGCAGTACAGGCGTTAAGCCCCAGCATTTT
CASSTGVKPQHF
>-|TRBV28|-|TRBJ1-5
TGTGCTTTGGGGGAGGCAAATCAGCCCCAGCATTTT
CALGEANQPQHF
>-|TRBV11-2|-|TRBJ2-1
TGTGCCAGCAGCTTGGGGAGGCCTCTCGGACCCTACAATGAGCAGTTCTTC
CASSLGRPLGPYNEQFF
>-|TRBV5-6|-|TRBJ1-1
TGTGCCAGCAGCCCCTTAGGGGGTCGAGGGACTGAAGCTTTCTTT
CASSPLGGRGTEAFF
>-|TRBV18|few|TRBJ1-5
TGTGCCAGCTCACCATCCGGGAGAGGTAGCGGCAATCAGCCCCAGCATTTT
CASSPSGRGSGNQPQHF
>-|TRBV11-1|-|TRBJ2-7
TGTGCCAGCAGTACGGGACCCAGCTCCTACGAGCAGTACTTC
CASSTGPSSYEQYF
>-|TRBV7-8|-|TRBJ1-1
TGTGCCAGCAGCTTCCTTCCGAACACTGAAGCTTTCTTT
CASSFLPNTEAFF
>-|TRBV30|-|TRBJ1-1
TGTGCCTGGATCCCCAGGGGAAAAGCCATGAACACTGAAGCTTTCTTT
CAWIPRGKAMNTEAFF
>-|TRBV5-5|-|TRBJ1-1
TGTGCCAGCAGCTTGGGGTGGCAGGGGAACATGAACACTGAAGCTTTCTTT
CASSLGWQGNMNTEAFF
>-|TRBV5-4|-|TRBJ1-1
TGTGCCAGCAGCTCGCCAGTCCTCTTAGCCACTGAAGCTTTCTTT
CASSSPVLLATEAFF
>-|TRBV12-3/TRBV12-4|-|TRBJ1-4
TGTGCCAGCAGGGGACCTGACCGTGAAAAACTGTTTTTT
CASRGPDREKLFF
>TRBD1|TRBV11-3|-|TRBJ2-2
TGTGCCAGCAGCCTCCCCAATTACGTGACAGGGCTACCCGGGGAGCTGTTTTTT
CASSLPNYVTGLPGELFF
>-|TRBV7-9|-|TRBJ1-6
TGTGCCAGCAGCCCCTGGACGGTTTCTAATTCACCCCTCCACTTT
CASSPWTVSNSPLHF